This T cell receptor (beta chain) appears in the sequencing data of a study of blood T cell repertoires in COVID-19. Libraries were prepared by immunoSEQ multiplex PCR; TCRdb keeps only in-frame clonotypes and omits some of them. Of 300,000 to 350,000 clones in the sample, 80% to 90% are singletons; the top ten hold about 2%. This CDR3 comprises 15 residues. Looked up from germline, CDR1 is SGHVS and CDR2 is FQNEAQ. The V gene lost 4 bases and the J gene lost 3 bases, with 15 bases spanning the gap. The sample comprised PBMCs or T cells enriched from blood (not recorded which). The J gene is TRBJ1-2, the V gene TRBV7-8, with D tentatively TRBD1 (5 bases). The sequence was obtained from a man aged 25 to 45 who had recovered from COVID-19. CDR3 in DNA: TGTGCCAGCAGCTCGGCGGGACTGCCCGACTATGGCTACACCTTC. Protein: CASSSAGLPDYGYTF.